This T cell receptor (beta chain) was recorded in a study of blood T cell repertoires in COVID-19. Study-level background: In each case, the material was cDNA or gDNA derived from T cells, B-cell-depleted T cells, or PBMCs.

Trimming took 3 bases from V and 6 from J, leaving 9 bases between them. This CDR3 is built from 13 residues. CDR1 and CDR2 (germline): SNHLY, FYNNEI. This clone appeared once. Clones were read by immunoSEQ multiplex PCR, and TCRdb kept only the in-frame ones, dropping some. Among about 180,000 clones, 80% to 90% were seen once, and the ten largest hold roughly 9.8%. The specimen sequenced was peripheral blood. The chain combines TRBV2 with TRBJ2-1; D gene unclear. The TCR sequence derives from a human donor with active or convalescent COVID-19. The donor label of this sample is uncertain. In DNA, the CDR3 is TGTGCCAGCAGTGATCCCTATTCCAATGAGCAGTTCTTC. It encodes CASSDPYSNEQFF. Full variable domain (remainder filled in from reference TRBV2 and TRBJ2-1): EPEVTQTPSHQVTQMGQEVILRCVPISNHLYFYWYRQILGQKVEFLVSFYNNEISEKSEIFDDQFSVERPDGSNFTLKIRSTKLEDSAMYFCASSDPYSNEQFFGPGTRLTVL.